Listed here are 23 T cell receptor beta chains from one sample, sequenced in a study of T cell responses to AZD1222 COVID-19 vaccine. Some clones are missing from TCRdb's copy, which holds only in-frame ones; the method was immunoSEQ multiplex PCR. This table holds some 120,000 clones, 75% to 90% found once. The sequences come from peripheral blood, collected on day 0 of AZD1222 vaccination. Receptor source: an adult in good health.

V usage is TRBV28 and J usage is TRBJ2-3; 14 nucleotides line up with TRBD2. V was clipped by 6 bases and J by 5 bases; unmatched bases: 16. This CDR3 contains 19 residues. Looked up from germline, CDR1 is MDHEN and CDR2 is SYDVKM. The CDR3 spells CASSRTTSGGAGWKDTQYF. CDR3 coding DNA: TGTGCCAGCAGCCGAACGACTAGCGGGGGGGCAGGATGGAAAGATACGCAGTATTTT.

This chain joins TRBV11-2 and TRBJ2-1, with D possibly TRBD2 on 6 matching bases. From germline, CDR1 is SGHAT and CDR2 FQNNGV. The CDR3 is made up of 13 amino acids. V gave up 4 bases and J gave up 12 bases, with 16 bases separating them. CDR3 sequence: CASSSGGSFRQFF. CDR3 sequence (DNA): TGTGCCAGCAGCTCCGGGGGTTCCTTCAGGCAGTTCTTC.

This chain links TRBV5-1 with TRBJ2-5; a weak D match, TRBD2 (5 bases). This CDR3 contains 14 residues. Looked up from germline, CDR1 is SGHRS and CDR2 is YFSETQ. The V and J ends lost 4 bases and 0 bases respectively, with 10 bases between them. This CDR3 is CASSLGLYQETQYF. CDR3 coding DNA: TGCGCCAGCAGCCTTGGACTGTACCAAGAGACCCAGTACTTC.

The V gene is TRBV5-1, the J gene TRBJ2-3; possibly TRBD1 for D (5 bases). The ends were cut back, 4 bases at V and 3 bases at J, with 15 bases in the middle. CDR1 and CDR2 from the germline V gene are SGHRS and YFSETQ. The CDR3 loop spans 15 amino acids. The CDR3 region has the DNA TGCGCCAGCAGCCCACTTAGACAGCCTACAGATACGCAGTATTTT. Amino acid sequence: CASSPLRQPTDTQYF.

This sequence joins TRBV7-9 and TRBJ2-7; TRBD1 matches 7 bases. Germline CDR1 reads SEHNR; CDR2 reads FQNEAQ (reference sequence). This CDR3 region has 15 residues. V lost 6 bases to trimming and J lost 5 bases; unmatched junction nucleotides: 13. CDR3 bases: TGTGCCAGCAGACGACAGGGAACGGGCACGAACGAGCAGTACTTC. Translating gives CASRRQGTGTNEQYF.

This clone was found a few times. The chain recombines TRBV2 with TRBJ1-4; D call uncertain. Germline loops: CDR1 SNHLY, CDR2 FYNNEI. Trimming removed 6 bases at V and 7 bases at J, with 9 bases between. The CDR3 length is 12 residues. As DNA, the CDR3 is TGTGCCAGCAGACCTTCGGGTGAAAAACTGTTTTTT. Amino acids: CASRPSGEKLFF. Combining the CDR3 with reference TRBV2 and TRBJ1-4 gives the whole variable domain EPEVTQTPSHQVTQMGQEVILRCVPISNHLYFYWYRQILGQKVEFLVSFYNNEISEKSEIFDDQFSVERPDGSNFTLKIRSTKLEDSAMYFCASRPSGEKLFFGSGTQLSVL.

This clone was observed once. This chain links TRBV5-1 with TRBJ2-7, with 13 bases that match TRBD2. Germline CDR1 reads SGHRS; CDR2 reads YFSETQ. The CDR3 length is 15 residues. The junction had 3 bases not matched to a gene; V was cut back by 4 bases and J by 2 bases. The CDR3 DNA sequence: TGCGCCAGCAGCGCCACTAGCGGGGGGGCCTACGAGCAGTACTTC. Protein sequence: CASSATSGGAYEQYF. Drawing the rest from reference TRBV5-1 and TRBJ2-7, the complete variable domain is KAGVTQTPRYLIKTRGQQVTLSCSPISGHRSVSWYQQTPGQGLQFLFEYFSETQRNKGNFPGRFSGRQFSNSRSEMNVSTLELGDSALYLCASSATSGGAYEQYFGPGTRLTVT.

This clone was recorded once. CDR3 loop: CASRSGPAAYEQYF. As DNA, the CDR3 is TGTGCAAGTCGCTCGGGCCCAGCGGCCTACGAGCAGTACTTC. The rearrangement uses TRBV12-2 and TRBJ2-7; TRBD2 is the table's D call and was not checked against the DNA. TRBV12-2 is termed a pseudogene. CDR3 length: 14 residues.

This sequence joins TRBV28 and TRBJ1-5, with 8 bases identical to TRBD1. Germline CDR1 reads MDHEN; CDR2 reads SYDVKM. CDR3 length equals 15 residues. V was clipped by 7 bases and J by 6 bases; unmatched bases: 11. CDR3 bases: TGTGCCAGCACTTTCGACAGGGGAAGTGGTCAGCCCCAGCATTTT. It translates to CASTFDRGSGQPQHF.

This sequence joins TRBV7-2 and TRBJ1-2, with D perhaps matching TRBD1 (6 bases). Germline loops: CDR1 SGHTA, CDR2 FQGNSA. Deletions cut 4 bases from V and 6 bases from J, with 12 bases between. This CDR3 spans 13 amino acids. CDR3 DNA: TGTGCCAGCAGCTCCGCCAGGGGCGATGGCTACACCTTC. Translating gives CASSSARGDGYTF.

The V and J genes are TRBV6-5 and TRBJ1-5; 10 positions agree with TRBD1. Germline assignment: CDR1 MNHEY and CDR2 SVGAGI. The length of the CDR3 is 15 residues. V shed 6 bases, J shed 6 bases, and the junction held 8 bases outside the gene matches. The DNA of the CDR3 is TGTGCCAGCAGACATGACAGGGGGCGAGGTCAGCCCCAGCATTTT. Translated: CASRHDRGRGQPQHF.

This chain uses TRBV18 with TRBJ2-7, with D perhaps given as TRBD1 or TRBD2 (5 bases each). CDR3 length: 14 amino acids. Germline V lookup: CDR1 KGHSH, CDR2 LQKENI. V was cut by 1 base and J by 8 bases, with 15 bases left in between. The CDR3 nucleotides read TGTGCCAGCTCACCACGGGACGCTGTCTTGAAGCAGTACTTC. It is translated as CASSPRDAVLKQYF.

V is TRBV7-2 and J is TRBJ1-2; D possibly corresponds to TRBD1 (5 bases). This CDR3 has 14 residues. Germline V CDR1 and CDR2: SGHTA, FQGNSA. V lost 5 bases to trimming and J lost 0 bases, with 10 bases between them. The CDR3, as DNA: TGTGCCAGCAGCCCCGGGGACGCTAACTATGGCTACACCTTC. It translates to CASSPGDANYGYTF. The full variable domain, rest sourced from reference TRBV7-2 and TRBJ1-2, is GAGVSQSPSNKVTEKGKDVELRCDPISGHTALYWYRQSLGQGLEFLIYFQGNSAPDKSGLPSDRFSAERTGGSVSTLTIQRTQQEDSAVYLCASSPGDANYGYTFGSGTRLTVV.

The chain uses TRBV18 and TRBJ1-3; the D is unclear. Trimming pared 6 bases from V and 2 bases from J, leaving 14 bases between. This CDR3 has 15 amino acids. The germline CDR1 and CDR2 sequences are KGHSH and LQKENI. CDR3 region: CASSRSGGTGNTIYF. The CDR3 coding sequence is TGTGCCAGCTCGCGGTCGGGAGGAACTGGAAACACCATATATTTT.

This clone was seen a handful of times. The rearrangement joins TRBV5-1 to TRBJ2-1, with D maybe TRBD2 (5 bases). This CDR3 contains 15 residues. Trimming took 2 bases from V and 9 from J, leaving 18 bases between them. Germline CDR1 SGHRS, CDR2 YFSETQ. The CDR3 DNA reads as TGCGCCAGCAGCTTTAGGGCTAGCAAGAGTAGTGAGCAGTTCTTC. It yields the protein CASSFRASKSSEQFF.

The rearrangement joins TRBV6-6 to TRBJ2-5; D perhaps matches TRBD2 (6 bases). V was cut by 8 bases and J by 5 bases, with 18 bases left in between. The CDR3 runs to 14 residues. The germline V gene has CDR1 MNHNY and CDR2 SVGAGI (reference sequence). The CDR3 region is CASSPGGRLETQYF. For the CDR3, the DNA is TGTGCCAGCTCCCCTGGGGGGAGATTGGAGACCCAGTACTTC.

J is TRBJ2-2 and V is TRBV9, with 10 bases matching TRBD2. V lost 3 bases, J lost 0 bases, and 5 bases stayed unmatched. Germline CDR1 is SGDLS and CDR2 is YYNGEE. The CDR3 contains 17 residues. The CDR3 DNA reads as TGTGCCAGCAGCGGGGAGCGGGGGGGCTCGAACACCGGGGAGCTGTTTTTT. Protein: CASSGERGGSNTGELFF.

This chain links TRBV3-1 (or the pseudogene TRBV3-2) with TRBJ1-6; D unresolved. Trimming left V 4 bases short and J 0 bases short, with 10 bases between. Per germline, CDR1 LGHDT and CDR2 YNNKEL (reference sequence). The CDR3 has 16 amino acids. CDR3 coding DNA: TGTGCCAGCAGCCCCCGCGCGAACTCCTATAATTCACCCCTCCACTTT. Translation gives CASSPRANSYNSPLHF.

The V gene is TRBV4-1, the J gene TRBJ2-3; the D gene could be TRBD1 or TRBD2 (5 bases each). In germline, CDR1 is MGHRA, CDR2 YSYEKL. This CDR3 is built from 13 residues. The germline V and J ends were trimmed by 4 bases and 6 bases, with 11 bases remaining between them. CDR3 nucleotides: TGCGCCAGCAGCCCGACCTGGGGGGATACGCAGTATTTT. Its translation is CASSPTWGDTQYF.

This clone occurred a few times. The chain combines TRBV28 with TRBJ2-7; perhaps TRBD1 as D (6 bases). CDR3 length: 14 amino acids. The V gene's germline CDR1 is MDHEN and CDR2 SYDVKM. Trimming cost V 2 bases and J 4 bases, with 12 bases left between them. CDR3 in amino acids: CASSLDIQGYEQYF. The DNA for the CDR3 is TGTGCCAGCAGTTTAGATATACAGGGTTACGAGCAGTACTTC.

This clone appeared a single time. V and J are TRBV7-8 and TRBJ1-1, with 8 nucleotides matching TRBD1. V lost 3 bases, J lost 1 base, and 4 bases stayed unmatched. This CDR3 has 15 amino acids. Germline V gene lookup returns CDR1 SGHVS and CDR2 FQNEAQ. CDR3 amino acids: CASSFTGGRNTEAFF. In DNA, the CDR3 is TGTGCCAGCAGCTTTACAGGGGGAAGGAACACTGAAGCTTTCTTT.

The chain has TRBV2 and TRBJ2-3; D gene ambiguous. This CDR3 region has 14 residues. Germline loops: CDR1 SNHLY, CDR2 FYNNEI. Trimming cost V 4 bases and J 3 bases, with 11 bases left between them. CDR3 sequence reads: CASSARQRTDTQYF. In DNA, the CDR3 is TGTGCCAGCAGTGCCCGGCAGAGAACAGATACGCAGTATTTT.

V gene TRBV4-3 combines with J gene TRBJ1-2; the D gene is possibly TRBD1 (5 bases). V shed 3 bases and J shed 4 bases, with 18 bases lying between them. The length of the CDR3 is 16 residues. Germline V lookup: CDR1 LGHNA, CDR2 YSLEER. The CDR3 protein is CASSQTLTGTVYGYTF. For the CDR3, the DNA is TGCGCCAGCAGCCAGACCCTAACCGGGACGGTCTATGGCTACACCTTC.